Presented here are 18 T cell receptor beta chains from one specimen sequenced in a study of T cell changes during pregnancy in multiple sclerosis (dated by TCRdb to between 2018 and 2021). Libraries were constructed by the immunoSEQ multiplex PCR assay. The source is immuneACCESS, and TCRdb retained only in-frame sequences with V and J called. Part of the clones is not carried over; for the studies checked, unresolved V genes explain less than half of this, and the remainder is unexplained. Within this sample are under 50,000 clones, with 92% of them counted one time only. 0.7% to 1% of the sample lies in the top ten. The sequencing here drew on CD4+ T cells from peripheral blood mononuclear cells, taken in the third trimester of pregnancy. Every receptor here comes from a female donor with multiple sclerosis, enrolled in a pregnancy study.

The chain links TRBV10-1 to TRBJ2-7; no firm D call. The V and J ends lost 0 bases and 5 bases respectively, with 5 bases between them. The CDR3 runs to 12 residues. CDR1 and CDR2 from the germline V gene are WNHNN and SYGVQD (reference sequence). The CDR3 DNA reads TGCGCCAGCAGTGAGTCAACTCACGAGCAGTACTTC. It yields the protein CASSESTHEQYF.

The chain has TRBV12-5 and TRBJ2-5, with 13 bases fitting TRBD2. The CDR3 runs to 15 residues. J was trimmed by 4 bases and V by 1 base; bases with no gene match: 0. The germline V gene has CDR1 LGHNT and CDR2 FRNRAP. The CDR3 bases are TGTGCTAGTGGTTTGGGGACTAGCGGGGGAGAGACCCAGTACTTC. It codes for CASGLGTSGGETQYF.

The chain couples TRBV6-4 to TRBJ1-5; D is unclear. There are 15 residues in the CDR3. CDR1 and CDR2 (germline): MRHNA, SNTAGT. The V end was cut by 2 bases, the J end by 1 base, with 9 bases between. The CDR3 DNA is TGTGCCAGCAGTGACACTAGGCGCAGCAATCAGCCCCAGCATTTT. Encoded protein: CASSDTRRSNQPQHF.

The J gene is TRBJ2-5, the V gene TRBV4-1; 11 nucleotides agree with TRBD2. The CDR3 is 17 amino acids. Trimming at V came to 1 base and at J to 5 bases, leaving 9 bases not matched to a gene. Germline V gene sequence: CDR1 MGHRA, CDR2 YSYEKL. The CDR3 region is CASSQATSGRNLETQYF. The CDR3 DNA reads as TGCGCCAGCAGCCAAGCAACTAGCGGGAGAAACCTCGAGACCCAGTACTTC.

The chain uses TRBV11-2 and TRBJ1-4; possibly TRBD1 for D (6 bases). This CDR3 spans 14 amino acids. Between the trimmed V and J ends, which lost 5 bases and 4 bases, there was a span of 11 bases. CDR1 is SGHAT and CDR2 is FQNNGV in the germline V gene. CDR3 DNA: TGTGCCAGCAGCACAGGGACCGTTAATGAAAAACTGTTTTTT. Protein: CASSTGTVNEKLFF.

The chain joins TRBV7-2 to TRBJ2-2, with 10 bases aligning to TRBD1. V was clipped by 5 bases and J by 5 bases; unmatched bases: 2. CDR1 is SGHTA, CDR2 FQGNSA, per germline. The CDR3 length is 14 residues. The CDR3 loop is CASSVGQGTGELFF. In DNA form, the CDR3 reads TGTGCCAGCAGCGTGGGACAGGGGACCGGGGAGCTGTTTTTT.

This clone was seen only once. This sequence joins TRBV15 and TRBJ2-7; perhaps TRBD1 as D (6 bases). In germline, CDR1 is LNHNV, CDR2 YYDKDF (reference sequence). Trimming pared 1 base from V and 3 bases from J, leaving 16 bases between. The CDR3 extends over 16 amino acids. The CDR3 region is CATSRVGRGIYYEQYF. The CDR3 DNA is TGTGCCACCAGCAGAGTGGGCAGGGGCATCTACTACGAGCAGTACTTC.

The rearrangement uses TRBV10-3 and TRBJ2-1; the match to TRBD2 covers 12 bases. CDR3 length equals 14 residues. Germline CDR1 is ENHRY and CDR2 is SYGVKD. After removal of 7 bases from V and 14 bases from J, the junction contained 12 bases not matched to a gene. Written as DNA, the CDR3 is TGTGCCATCATGTCGACTAGCGGGAGAACCCCCGAGTTCTTC. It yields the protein CAIMSTSGRTPEFF.

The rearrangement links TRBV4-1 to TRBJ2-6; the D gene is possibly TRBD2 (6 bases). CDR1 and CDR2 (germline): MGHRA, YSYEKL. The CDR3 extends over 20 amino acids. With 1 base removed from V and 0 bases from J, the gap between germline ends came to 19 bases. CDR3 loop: CASSQGGWRAPSSGANVLTF. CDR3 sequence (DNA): TGCGCCAGCAGCCAAGGGGGTTGGAGGGCCCCAAGCTCTGGGGCCAACGTCCTGACTTTC.

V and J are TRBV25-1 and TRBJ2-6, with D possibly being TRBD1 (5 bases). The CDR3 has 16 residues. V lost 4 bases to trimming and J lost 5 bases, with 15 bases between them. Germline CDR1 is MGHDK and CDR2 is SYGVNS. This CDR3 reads CASSVARGVRANVLTF. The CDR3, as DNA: TGTGCCAGCAGTGTGGCTAGGGGCGTTCGGGCCAACGTCCTGACTTTC.

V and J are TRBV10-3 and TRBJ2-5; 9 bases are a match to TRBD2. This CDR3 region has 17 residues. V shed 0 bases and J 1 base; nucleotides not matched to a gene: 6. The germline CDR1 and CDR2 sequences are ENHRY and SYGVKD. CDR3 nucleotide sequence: TGTGCCATCAGTGAGTCGACTAGCGGAGACTTCCAAGAGACCCAGTACTTC. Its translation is CAISESTSGDFQETQYF.

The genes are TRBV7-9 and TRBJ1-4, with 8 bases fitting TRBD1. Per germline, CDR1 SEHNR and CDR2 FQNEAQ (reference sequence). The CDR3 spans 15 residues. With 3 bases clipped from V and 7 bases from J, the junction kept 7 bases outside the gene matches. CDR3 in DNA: TGTGCCAGCAGCTTCTTACAGGGGGTTCTTGAAAAACTGTTTTTT. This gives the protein CASSFLQGVLEKLFF.

The chain's CDR3 is CASSYSRAGAGSPLHF. The DNA of the CDR3 is TGTGCCAGCAGTTACTCGAGAGCAGGGGCTGGTTCACCCCTCCACTTT. This chain joins TRBV6-5 and TRBJ1-6; possibly TRBD1 for D (6 bases). Deletions cut 0 bases from V and 9 bases from J, with 15 bases between. The CDR3 is 16 residues long. CDR1 and CDR2 from the germline V gene are MNHEY and SVGAGI.

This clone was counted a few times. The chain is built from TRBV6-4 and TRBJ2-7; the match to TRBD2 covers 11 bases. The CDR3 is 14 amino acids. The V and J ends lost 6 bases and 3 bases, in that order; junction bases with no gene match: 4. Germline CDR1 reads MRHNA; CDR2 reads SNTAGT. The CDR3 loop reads CASRRGLADYEQYF. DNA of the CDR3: TGTGCCAGCAGGCGGGGACTAGCGGACTACGAGCAGTACTTC.

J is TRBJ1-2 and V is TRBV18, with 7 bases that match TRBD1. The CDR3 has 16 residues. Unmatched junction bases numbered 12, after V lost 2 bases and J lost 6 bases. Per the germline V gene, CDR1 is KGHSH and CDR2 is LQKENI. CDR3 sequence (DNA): TGTGCCAGCTCACCAAGGGGGCCAGGGGCAGAGGATGGCTACACCTTC. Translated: CASSPRGPGAEDGYTF.

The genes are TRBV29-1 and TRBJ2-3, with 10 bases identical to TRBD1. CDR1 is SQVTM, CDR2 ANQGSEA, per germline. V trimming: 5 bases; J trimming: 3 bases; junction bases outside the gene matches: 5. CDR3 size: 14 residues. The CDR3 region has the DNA TGCAGCGTTCGGGACAGGGGTGGAACAGATACGCAGTATTTT. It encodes CSVRDRGGTDTQYF.

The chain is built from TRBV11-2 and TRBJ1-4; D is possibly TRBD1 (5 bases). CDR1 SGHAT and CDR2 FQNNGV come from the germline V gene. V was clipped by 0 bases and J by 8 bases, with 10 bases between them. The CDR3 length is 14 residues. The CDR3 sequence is CASSLDRAREKLFF. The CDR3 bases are TGTGCCAGCAGCTTAGACAGGGCTAGGGAAAAACTGTTTTTT. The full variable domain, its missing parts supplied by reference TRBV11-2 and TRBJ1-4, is EAGVAQSPRYKIIEKRQSVAFWCNPISGHATLYWYQQILGQGPKLLIQFQNNGVVDDSQLPKDRFSAERLKGVDSTLKIQPAKLEDSAVYLCASSLDRAREKLFFGSGTQLSVL.

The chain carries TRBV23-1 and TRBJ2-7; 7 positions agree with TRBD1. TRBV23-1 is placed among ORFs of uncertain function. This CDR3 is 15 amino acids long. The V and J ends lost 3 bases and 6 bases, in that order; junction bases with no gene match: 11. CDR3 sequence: CASSHSGTVYTEQYF. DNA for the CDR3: TGCGCCAGCAGTCACAGTGGGACAGTCTACACCGAGCAGTACTTC.